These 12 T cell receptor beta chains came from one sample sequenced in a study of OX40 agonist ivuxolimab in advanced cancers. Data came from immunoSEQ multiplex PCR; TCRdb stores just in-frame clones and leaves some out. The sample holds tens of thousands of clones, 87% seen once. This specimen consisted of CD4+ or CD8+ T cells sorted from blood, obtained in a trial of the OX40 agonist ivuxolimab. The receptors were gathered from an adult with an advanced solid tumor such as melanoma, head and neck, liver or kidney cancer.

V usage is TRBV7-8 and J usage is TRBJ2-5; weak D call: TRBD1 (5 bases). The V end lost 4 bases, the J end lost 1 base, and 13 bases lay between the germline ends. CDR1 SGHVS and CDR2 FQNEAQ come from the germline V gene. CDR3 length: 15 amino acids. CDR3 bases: TGTGCCAGCAGCTCCACCACAGGCCGCCAAGAGACCCAGTACTTC. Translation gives CASSSTTGRQETQYF.

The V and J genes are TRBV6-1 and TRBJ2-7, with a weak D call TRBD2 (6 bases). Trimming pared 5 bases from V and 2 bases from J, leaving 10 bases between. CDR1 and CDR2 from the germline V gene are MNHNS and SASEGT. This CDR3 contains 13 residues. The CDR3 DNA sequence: TGTGCCAGCAGTCCGGGAGTAACCTACGAGCAGTACTTC. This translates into CASSPGVTYEQYF.

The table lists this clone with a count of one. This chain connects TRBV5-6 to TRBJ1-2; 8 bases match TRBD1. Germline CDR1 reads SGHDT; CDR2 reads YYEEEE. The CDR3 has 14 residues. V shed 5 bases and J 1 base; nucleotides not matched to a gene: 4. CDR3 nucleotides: TGTGCCAGCAGTTTTGGACAGGGTAACTATGGCTACACCTTC. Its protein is CASSFGQGNYGYTF.

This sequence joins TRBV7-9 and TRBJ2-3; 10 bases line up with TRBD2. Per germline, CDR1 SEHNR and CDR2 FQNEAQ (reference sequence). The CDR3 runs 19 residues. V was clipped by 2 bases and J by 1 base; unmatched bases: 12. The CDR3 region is CASSLTGPSGGPGTDTQYF. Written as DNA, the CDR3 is TGTGCCAGCAGCTTAACAGGGCCTAGCGGGGGACCCGGCACAGATACGCAGTATTTT.

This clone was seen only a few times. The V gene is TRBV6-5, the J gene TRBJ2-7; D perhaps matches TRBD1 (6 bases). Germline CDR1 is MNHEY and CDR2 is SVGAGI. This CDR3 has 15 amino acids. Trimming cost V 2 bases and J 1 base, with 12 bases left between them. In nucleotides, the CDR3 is TGTGCCAGCAGTTACGCACAGGGAAAGTCCTACGAGCAGTACTTC. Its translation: CASSYAQGKSYEQYF.

The CDR3 region is CASSGQDYEQYF. Written as DNA, the CDR3 is TGTGCCAGTAGTGGACAGGACTACGAGCAGTACTTC. The chain joins TRBV19 to TRBJ2-7; the match to TRBD1 covers 7 bases. Trimming at V came to 5 bases and at J to 3 bases, leaving 1 base not matched to a gene. Looked up from germline, CDR1 is LNHDA and CDR2 is SQIVND (reference sequence). This CDR3 comprises 12 residues.

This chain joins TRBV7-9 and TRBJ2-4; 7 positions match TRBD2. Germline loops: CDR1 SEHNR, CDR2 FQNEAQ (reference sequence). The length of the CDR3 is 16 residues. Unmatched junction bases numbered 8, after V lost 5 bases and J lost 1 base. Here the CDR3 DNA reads TGTGCCAGCAGCCCTCAAGCGGGGCTGGCCAAAAACATTCAGTACTTC. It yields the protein CASSPQAGLAKNIQYF.

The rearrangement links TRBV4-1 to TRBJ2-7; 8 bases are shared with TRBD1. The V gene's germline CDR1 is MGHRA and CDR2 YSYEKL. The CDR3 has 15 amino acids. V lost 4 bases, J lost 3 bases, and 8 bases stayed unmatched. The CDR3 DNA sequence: TGCGCCAGCAGCCCCCGGACAGGGATATTCTACGAGCAGTACTTC. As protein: CASSPRTGIFYEQYF.

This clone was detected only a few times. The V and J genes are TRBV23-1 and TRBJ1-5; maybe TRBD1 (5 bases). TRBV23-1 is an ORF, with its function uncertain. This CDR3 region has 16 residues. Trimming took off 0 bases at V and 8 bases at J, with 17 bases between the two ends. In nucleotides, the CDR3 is TGCGCCAGCAGTCAATCGAGTGCGGGGGGGGTTGAGCCCCAGCATTTT. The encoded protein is CASSQSSAGGVEPQHF.

As DNA, the CDR3 is TGTGCCAGCAGCACCACTACGGGGAAGCCCACAGATACGCAGTATTTT. It encodes CASSTTTGKPTDTQYF. This chain joins TRBV7-9 and TRBJ2-3; TRBD2 might be the D (5 bases). The CDR3 consists of 16 residues. Germline V lookup: CDR1 SEHNR, CDR2 FQNEAQ (reference sequence). Trimming pared 5 bases from V and 2 bases from J, leaving 17 bases between. The complete variable domain, with remaining parts taken from reference TRBV7-9 and TRBJ2-3, reads DTGVSQNPRHKITKRGQNVTFRCDPISEHNRLYWYRQTLGQGPEFLTYFQNEAQLEKSRLLSDRFSAERPKGSFSTLEIQRTEQGDSAMYLCASSTTTGKPTDTQYFGPGTRLTVL.

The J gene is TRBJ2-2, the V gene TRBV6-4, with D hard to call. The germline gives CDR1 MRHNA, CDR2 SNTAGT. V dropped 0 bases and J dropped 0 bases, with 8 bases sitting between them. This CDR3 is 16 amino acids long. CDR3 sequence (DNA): TGTGCCAGCAGTGACTCTCAGGATCCGAACACCGGGGAGCTGTTTTTT. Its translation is CASSDSQDPNTGELFF.

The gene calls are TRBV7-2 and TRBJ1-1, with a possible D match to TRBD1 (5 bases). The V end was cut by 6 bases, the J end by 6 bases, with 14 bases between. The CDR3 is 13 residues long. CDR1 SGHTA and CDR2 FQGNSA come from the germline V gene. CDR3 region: CASRSHGDAEAFF. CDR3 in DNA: TGTGCCAGCAGAAGCCACGGGGACGCTGAAGCTTTCTTT. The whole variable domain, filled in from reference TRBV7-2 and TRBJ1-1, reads GAGVSQSPSNKVTEKGKDVELRCDPISGHTALYWYRQSLGQGLEFLIYFQGNSAPDKSGLPSDRFSAERTGGSVSTLTIQRTQQEDSAVYLCASRSHGDAEAFFGQGTRLTVV.